The text below deals with one TCR beta chain. Its specificity is unknown. Only in-frame clones appear in the TCRdb table, and some are missing; sequencing was by immunoSEQ multiplex PCR. The sample has 110,000 or so clones, approximately 94% seen once. The data were obtained in a study of brain T cells in children with intractable seizures. Findings of the study overall: Only CDR3 sequence similarity suggested viral specificity, without known HCMV serostatus. Pre-surgery blood may have been undersampled, hiding some clones.

The CDR3 loop spans 16 amino acids. Germline CDR1 and CDR2: PRHDT and FYEKMQ (reference sequence). The V gene end was trimmed by 5 bases and the J gene end by 9 bases; junction bases not matched to a gene: 12. Only cases whose brain tissue showed the highest T cell transcript signatures were sequenced. Pre-surgery treatment included at least one anti-epileptic drug. V usage is TRBV13 and J usage is TRBJ1-6; 8 bases agree with TRBD1. The sequences come from peripheral blood, collected at surgery. This TCR derives from a boy in the first two years of life with hemimegalencephaly and intractable seizures. CDR3 amino acids: CASSLSRRGRGSPLHF. For the CDR3, the DNA is TGTGCCAGCAGCCTATCCCGCAGGGGGCGAGGTTCACCCCTCCACTTT.